Sequencing of this T cell receptor (beta chain) was carried out in a study of T-cell memory formation after mild COVID-19. The length of the CDR3 is 14 residues. The V end lost 7 bases, the J end lost 5 bases, and 18 bases lay between the germline ends. Germline CDR1 is SEHNR and CDR2 is FQNEAQ (reference sequence). MiXCR, applied by TCRdb to the 5' RACE reads, yields one record per CDR3 protein. The repertoire holds more than 400,000 distinct CDR3 sequences, roughly 18% seen once, with more than 9% in the top ten. Sequencing input: PBMCs or a T cell subset sorted from them (not recorded which). This chain connects TRBV7-9 to TRBJ2-7, with D hard to call. The receptor's source is an adult woman who had mild COVID-19 (a few samples of this study predate the infection). Cell type and time point are not known. Here the CDR3 DNA reads TGTGCCAGCACCCTACCGGGCAGGTCCAACGAGCAGTACTTC. Protein: CASTLPGRSNEQYF.